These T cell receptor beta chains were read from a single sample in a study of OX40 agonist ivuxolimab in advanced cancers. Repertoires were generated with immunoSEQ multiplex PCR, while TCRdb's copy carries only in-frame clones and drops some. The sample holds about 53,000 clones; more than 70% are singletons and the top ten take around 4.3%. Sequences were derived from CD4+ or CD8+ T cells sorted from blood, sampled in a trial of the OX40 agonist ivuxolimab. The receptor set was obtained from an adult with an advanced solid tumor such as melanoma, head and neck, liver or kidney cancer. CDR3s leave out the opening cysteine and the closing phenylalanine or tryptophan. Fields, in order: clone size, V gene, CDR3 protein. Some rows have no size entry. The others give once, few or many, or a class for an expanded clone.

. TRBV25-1 ASSEIRGVVSNEQF
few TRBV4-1 ASSQEDRLGYEQY
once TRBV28 ASSSGVEKLF
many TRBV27 ASSERRNTDTQY
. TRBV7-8 ASSLVSGQGADQPQH
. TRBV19 ASSRGPGAPLH
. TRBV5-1 ASTPGPGTYGYT
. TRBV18 ASSTSFWSKNTEAF
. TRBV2 ASSGTRQGVNTEAF
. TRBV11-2 ASSFLLLAGESEQF
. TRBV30 AWSVSRTSGTDTQY
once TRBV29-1 SVEDGRGETQY
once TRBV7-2 ASSLEGTGGEKLF
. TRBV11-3 ASSLFPSAGSYEQY
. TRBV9 ASSRPTGGDTEAF
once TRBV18 ASSLLAGDLNEQF
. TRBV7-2 ASSLGATQSGELF
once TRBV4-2 ASSQDLNEQF
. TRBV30 AWSDGTTGNTIY
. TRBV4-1 ASSMTLLAGVSYNEQF
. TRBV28 ASRVGQVAGQPQH
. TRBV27 ASRFQTSGVYNEQF
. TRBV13 ASRFRLRGGEQY
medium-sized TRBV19 ASSRGQPGNTIY
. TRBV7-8 ASSPGQDYEQY
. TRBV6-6 ASRDNEQF
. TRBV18 ASSSGQGAINYGYT
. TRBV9 ASSVGGGQGASEQY
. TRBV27 ASSFQGLGEKLF
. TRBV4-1 ASSGTANYNEQF
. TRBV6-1 AARAPNYGYT
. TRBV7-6 ASSTGQTNVLT
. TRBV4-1 ASSQDLGYTQY
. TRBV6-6 ASSPTVAGRTDTQY
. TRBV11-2 ASTPPQGYSDEQF
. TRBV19 ASSWTGVNQPQH
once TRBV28 ASSPPVGRNTEAF
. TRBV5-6 ASSQGLNSNQPQH
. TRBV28 ASSLGPFNEQF
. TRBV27 ASRGQLNYGYT
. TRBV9 ASSVETASGNTIY
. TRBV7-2 ASSLLAAKLL
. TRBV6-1 ASKDGRVEEKLF
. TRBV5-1 ASSLEARGVVGYT